This T cell receptor (beta chain) originates from a study of T cell changes during pregnancy in multiple sclerosis. Assay used: immunoSEQ multiplex PCR; TCRdb lists only in-frame clones, some missing. The sample carries 17,000 or so clones, 95% to 96% recorded once. The CDR3 consists of 12 residues. The V end lost 0 bases, the J end lost 4 bases, and 5 bases lay between the germline ends. The germline V gene encodes CDR1 SGDLS and CDR2 YYNGEE. The source was peripheral blood, collected in the third trimester of pregnancy. The chain recombines TRBV9 with TRBJ2-7, with D maybe TRBD1 (5 bases). The receptor's source is a female donor with multiple sclerosis, enrolled in a pregnancy study. This CDR3 reads CASSVEGYEQYF. CDR3 nucleotide sequence: TGTGCCAGCAGCGTAGAGGGGTACGAGCAGTACTTC.